The 21 T cell receptor beta chains below come from one sample, sequenced in a study of T cell responses to AZD1222 COVID-19 vaccine. Clones were read by immunoSEQ multiplex PCR, and TCRdb kept only the in-frame ones, dropping some. Of some 200,000 clones listed, about 92% were seen once; the top ten hold roughly 0.99%. Sequences were derived from peripheral blood, sampled on day 0 of MenACWY control vaccination. These receptor sequences come from an adult in good health.

As regards this clone: One end of the junction varies from germline; a read error may be responsible. The V and J genes are TRBV6-6 and TRBJ1-2; 11 nucleotides agree with TRBD1. The CDR3 is 14 residues long. Germline-derived CDR1 and CDR2 are MNHNY and SVGAGI (reference sequence). CDR3 nucleotide sequence: TGTGCCAGCAGTTACCTCGAAGGAGGGGACAGGGGGATTTTC. Protein product: CASSYLEGGDRGIF.

V usage is TRBV3-1 (or the pseudogene TRBV3-2) and J usage is TRBJ2-4; 7 bases align to TRBD1. This CDR3 is built from 15 residues. V shed 0 bases and J 8 bases; nucleotides not matched to a gene: 7. Germline assignment: CDR1 LGHDT and CDR2 YNNKEL (reference sequence). The CDR3 nucleotides read TGTGCCAGCAGCCAAGAGAGGGGGCTCTGGGACATTCAGTACTTC. This encodes CASSQERGLWDIQYF.

The gene calls are TRBV6-5 and TRBJ1-5; D is unclear. The germline V and J ends were trimmed by 5 bases and 4 bases, with 9 bases remaining between them. The germline V gene has CDR1 MNHEY and CDR2 SVGAGI. The CDR3 spans 13 residues. The CDR3: CASSPQVNQPQHF. The CDR3 DNA sequence: TGTGCCAGCAGTCCCCAGGTGAATCAGCCCCAGCATTTT.

The chain joins TRBV11-3 to TRBJ2-2; D is unclear. The CDR3 runs to 14 residues. CDR1 and CDR2 from the germline V gene are SGHNT and YENEEA. V was shortened by 0 bases and J by 7 bases, with 9 bases between the two germline ends. The CDR3 nucleotides read TGTGCCAGCAGCTTAGATGGGCTGAGCGGGGAGCTGTTTTTT. This codes for CASSLDGLSGELFF.

The chain links TRBV12-3 or TRBV12-4 to TRBJ2-2; D is unresolved. Trimming took 7 bases from V and 6 from J, leaving 12 bases between them. The CDR3 has 13 amino acids. This CDR3 reads CASTKTPPGELFF. The CDR3 DNA is TGTGCCAGCACCAAAACCCCCCCCGGGGAGCTGTTTTTT.

The count of this clone is one. The genes are TRBV30 and TRBJ1-6, with D maybe TRBD1 (6 bases). The CDR3 is 15 residues long. Trimming shortened V by 0 bases and J by 4 bases, and 10 bases separated the two germline ends. The germline CDR1 and CDR2 sequences are GTSNPN and SVGIG (reference sequence). For the CDR3, the DNA is TGTGCCTGGAGTGTGGGGGGCGCATATAATTCACCCCTCCACTTT. Translated, it gives CAWSVGGAYNSPLHF.

The gene calls are TRBV5-5 and TRBJ2-7; D perhaps matches TRBD1 (5 bases). V shed 3 bases and J shed 4 bases, with 8 bases lying between them. In germline, CDR1 is SGHKS, CDR2 YYEKEE (reference sequence). This CDR3 region has 12 residues. The CDR3: CASSSQGYEQYF. The CDR3 DNA is TGTGCCAGCAGCTCCCAGGGTTACGAGCAGTACTTC. Filled out from reference TRBV5-5 and TRBJ2-7, the complete variable domain reads DAGVTQSPTHLIKTRGQQVTLRCSPISGHKSVSWYQQVLGQGPQFIFQYYEKEERGRGNFPDRFSARQFPNYSSELNVNALLLGDSALYLCASSSQGYEQYFGPGTRLTVT.

The gene calls are TRBV2 and TRBJ1-2; D might be TRBD1 (5 bases). Germline loops: CDR1 SNHLY, CDR2 FYNNEI. This CDR3 contains 13 residues. Trimming removed 7 bases from V and 1 base from J, with 10 bases in between. The CDR3, as DNA: TGTGCCAGCAAGTGGGGCGGTAACTATGGCTACACCTTC. It specifies CASKWGGNYGYTF.

The V gene is TRBV5-4, the J gene TRBJ1-2, with a possible D match to TRBD1 (5 bases). Between the trimmed V and J ends, which lost 4 bases and 5 bases, there was a span of 15 bases. CDR3 size: 14 residues. CDR1 SGHNT and CDR2 YYREEE come from the germline V gene (reference sequence). CDR3 region: CASSLGGEGYGYTF. The CDR3 region has the DNA TGTGCCAGCAGCCTGGGGGGGGAAGGGTATGGCTACACCTTC.

The chain joins TRBV7-9 to TRBJ1-4; D is ambiguous. Germline values: CDR1 SEHNR, CDR2 FQNEAQ (reference sequence). The CDR3 covers 14 residues. Trimming cost V 6 bases and J 4 bases, with 12 bases left between them. The chain's CDR3 is CASSALAFNEKLFF. The DNA for the CDR3 is TGTGCCAGCAGTGCCCTGGCGTTTAATGAAAAACTGTTTTTT.

For this clone: One end of the junction is discordant with germline, which a read error may explain. The rearrangement links TRBV28 to TRBJ2-7; no reliable D call. CDR1 and CDR2 (germline): MDHEN, SYDVKM. There are 11 residues in the CDR3. The CDR3 sequence: CASSFSHEQYF. The DNA for the CDR3 is TGTGCCAGCAGTTTCTCCCACGAGCAGTACTTC.

Turning to this clone: The junction does not match germline at one end; this may be a read error. The rearrangement uses TRBV11-2 and TRBJ2-1, with TRBD2 identical over 9 bases. Germline lookup yields CDR1 SGHAT and CDR2 FQNNGV. This CDR3 comprises 16 residues. CDR3 DNA sequence: TGTGCCAGCAGCTTAGCGGGCGGGGGGGCCCACAAAGAGCAGTTCTTC. Translation: CASSLAGGGAHKEQFF.

The chain is built from TRBV30 and TRBJ2-7; D tentatively reads TRBD1 or TRBD2 (6 bases each). Germline CDR1 GTSNPN, CDR2 SVGIG (reference sequence). The CDR3 extends over 17 amino acids. With 3 bases removed from V and 2 bases from J, the gap between germline ends came to 23 bases. This chain's CDR3 is CAWSAPTGGRDPYEQYF. The CDR3, as DNA: TGTGCCTGGAGCGCCCCGACCGGGGGCAGGGACCCCTACGAGCAGTACTTC.

CDR3 in amino acids: CASSIPRSNRGNQPQHF. The CDR3 coding sequence is TGTGCCAGTAGTATACCGAGATCCAACAGGGGGAATCAGCCCCAGCATTTT. V gene TRBV19 combines with J gene TRBJ1-5, with TRBD1 matching 8 bases. V trimming: 2 bases; J trimming: 4 bases; junction bases outside the gene matches: 10. Germline values: CDR1 LNHDA, CDR2 SQIVND (reference sequence). The CDR3 totals 17 residues.

V and J are TRBV7-9 and TRBJ2-2; TRBD1 aligns across 7 bases. V shed 7 bases and J 4 bases; nucleotides not matched to a gene: 6. The CDR3 covers 14 residues. CDR1 SEHNR and CDR2 FQNEAQ come from the germline V gene (reference sequence). The CDR3 protein is CASTRQGGTGELFF. The CDR3 DNA sequence: TGTGCCAGCACCCGACAGGGTGGCACCGGGGAGCTGTTTTTT.

Written as DNA, the CDR3 is TGTGCCAGCACCTCTGGACAGGGAGGCCCATGGGCCTACGAGCAGTACTTC. This codes for CASTSGQGGPWAYEQYF. This chain connects TRBV7-2 to TRBJ2-7; 8 bases match TRBD1. This CDR3 contains 17 residues. The V gene's germline CDR1 is SGHTA and CDR2 FQGNSA. The V and J ends lost 7 bases and 2 bases, in that order; junction bases with no gene match: 16.

This sequence joins TRBV19 and TRBJ1-3; 11 positions match TRBD1. V shed 4 bases, J shed 0 bases, and the junction held 5 bases outside the gene matches. Germline CDR1 reads LNHDA; CDR2 reads SQIVND (reference sequence). The CDR3 sequence is 17 residues long. The CDR3 DNA follows: TGTGCCAGTAGTAAGCGGACAGGGGGCATCTCTGGAAACACCATATATTTT. Protein product: CASSKRTGGISGNTIYF.

The V gene is TRBV6-5, the J gene TRBJ1-2, with D maybe TRBD1 (6 bases). V lost 4 bases to trimming and J lost 8 bases, with 14 bases between them. This CDR3 comprises 13 residues. Germline assignment: CDR1 MNHEY and CDR2 SVGAGI. CDR3 sequence (DNA): TGTGCCAGCAGTTCGACAGGCCCGGGGGGCTACACCTTC. Protein product: CASSSTGPGGYTF.

This sequence joins TRBV3-1 (or the pseudogene TRBV3-2) and TRBJ2-2; 13 bases are shared with TRBD2. CDR1 and CDR2 from the germline V gene are LGHDT and YNNKEL (reference sequence). CDR3 length: 17 amino acids. The V gene end was trimmed by 7 bases and the J gene end by 5 bases; junction bases not matched to a gene: 10. The CDR3 region has the DNA TGTGCCAGCATCCCCACTAGCGGGGGGGCCAGAACCGGGGAGCTGTTTTTT. Translating it yields CASIPTSGGARTGELFF.

This clone was counted once. V and J are TRBV27 and TRBJ2-7; a possible D gene is TRBD2 (6 bases). Between the trimmed V and J ends, which lost 0 bases and 2 bases, there was a span of 11 bases. The germline CDR1 and CDR2 sequences are MNHEY and SMNVEV (reference sequence). The CDR3 loop spans 15 amino acids. CDR3 nucleotide sequence: TGTGCCAGCAGTTTATCTGGGACTGAAGCCTACGAGCAGTACTTC. Translated, it gives CASSLSGTEAYEQYF.

The rearrangement joins TRBV7-2 to TRBJ2-3, with D possibly being TRBD2 (7 bases). This CDR3 has 16 residues. V gave up 2 bases and J gave up 5 bases, with 17 bases separating them. Germline V lookup: CDR1 SGHTA, CDR2 FQGNSA. The CDR3 reads CASSLYHGGQGDTQYF. CDR3 in DNA: TGTGCCAGCAGCTTATATCACGGGGGGCAGGGAGATACGCAGTATTTT.